This TCR beta chain was identified during a study of T cell responses to AZD1222 COVID-19 vaccine. Study results and limitations: Reports indicate that nearly half of spike-specific TCRs are directed at unmutated variant regions. The study sampled repertoires only after the peak T cell response. The study found Spike-specific TCR breadth and depth rose after two AZD1222 doses.

This table comes from immunoSEQ multiplex PCR, and its TCRdb copy is limited to in-frame clones, with some not included. In the table there are about 78,000 clones, almost 90% of which are singletons. The ends were cut back, 10 bases at V and 0 bases at J, with 22 bases in the middle. The germline V gene encodes CDR1 MNHEY and CDR2 SMNVEV (reference sequence). The CDR3 has 17 amino acids. Note on this clone: The target antigen is unknown.

Both about-4-week and about-12-week second-dose recipients were combined. Sequenced material: peripheral blood, taken 28 days after the second AZD1222 dose. This TCR derives from an adult who received the AZD1222 COVID-19 vaccine. The rearrangement links TRBV27 to TRBJ2-1; the D gene could be TRBD1 or TRBD2 (6 bases each). CDR3 in DNA: TGTGCCACAACTTTCCTGGGGGGCCCGAGCTCCTACAATGAGCAGTTCTTC. Protein: CATTFLGGPSSYNEQFF.